Here is one T cell receptor (beta chain) with its context. The sample comes from a study of CDR3 diversity in severe acne. TCRdb used MiXCR to reprocess the PCR reads, holding one entry per CDR3 protein. The sample holds approximately 90,000 distinct CDR3 sequences, less than 65% seen once. Sequencing was performed on blood. The source is a male donor with severe acne vulgaris.

This CDR3 reads CAISDALMQPQHF. Written as DNA, the CDR3 is TGTGCCATCAGTGACGCCCTCATGCAGCCCCAGCATTTT. J is TRBJ1-5 and V is TRBV10-3; D is uncertain. The CDR3 runs to 13 residues. Germline CDR1 and CDR2: ENHRY and SYGVKD. Deletions cut 3 bases from V and 7 bases from J, with 10 bases between.